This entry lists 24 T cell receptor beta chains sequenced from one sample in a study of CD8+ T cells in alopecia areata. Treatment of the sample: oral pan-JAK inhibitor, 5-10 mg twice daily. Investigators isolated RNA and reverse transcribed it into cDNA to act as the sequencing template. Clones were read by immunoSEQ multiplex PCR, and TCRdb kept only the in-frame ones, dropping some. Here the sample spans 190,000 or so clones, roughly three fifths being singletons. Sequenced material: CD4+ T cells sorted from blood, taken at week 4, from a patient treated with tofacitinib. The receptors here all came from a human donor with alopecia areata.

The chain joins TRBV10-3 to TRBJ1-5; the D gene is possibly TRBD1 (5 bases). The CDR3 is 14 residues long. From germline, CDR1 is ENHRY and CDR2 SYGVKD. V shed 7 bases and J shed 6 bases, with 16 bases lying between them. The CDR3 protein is CAITGDLAGQPQHF. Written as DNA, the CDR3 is TGTGCCATCACCGGGGACCTAGCGGGTCAGCCCCAGCATTTT.

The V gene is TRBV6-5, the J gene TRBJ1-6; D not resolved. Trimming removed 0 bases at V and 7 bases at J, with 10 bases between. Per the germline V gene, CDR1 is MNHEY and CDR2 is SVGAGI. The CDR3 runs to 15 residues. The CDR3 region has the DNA TGTGCCAGCAGTTACTCGAGCATCACGAATTCACCCCTCCACTTT. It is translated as CASSYSSITNSPLHF.

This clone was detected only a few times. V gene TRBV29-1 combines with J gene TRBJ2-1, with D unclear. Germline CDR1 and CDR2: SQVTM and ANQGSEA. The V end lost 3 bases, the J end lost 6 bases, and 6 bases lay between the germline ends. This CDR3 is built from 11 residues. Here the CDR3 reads CSVDVLNEQFF. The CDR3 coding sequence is TGCAGCGTTGACGTCCTCAATGAGCAGTTCTTC.

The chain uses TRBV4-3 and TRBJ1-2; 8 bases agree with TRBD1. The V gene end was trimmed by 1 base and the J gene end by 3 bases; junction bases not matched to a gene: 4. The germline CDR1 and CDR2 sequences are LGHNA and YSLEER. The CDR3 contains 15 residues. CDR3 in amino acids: CASSQATGEHYGYTF. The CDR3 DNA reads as TGCGCCAGCAGCCAAGCGACAGGGGAGCACTATGGCTACACCTTC.

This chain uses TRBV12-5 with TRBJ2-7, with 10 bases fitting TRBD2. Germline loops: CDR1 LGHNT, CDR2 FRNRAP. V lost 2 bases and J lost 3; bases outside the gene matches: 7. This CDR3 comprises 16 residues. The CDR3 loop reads CASGLILAGGVYEQYF. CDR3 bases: TGTGCTAGTGGTTTGATATTAGCGGGAGGAGTCTACGAGCAGTACTTC. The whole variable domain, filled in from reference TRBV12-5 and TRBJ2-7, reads DARVTQTPRHKVTEMGQEVTMRCQPILGHNTVFWYRQTMMQGLELLAYFRNRAPLDDSGMPKDRFSAEMPDATLATLKIQPSEPRDSAVYFCASGLILAGGVYEQYFGPGTRLTVT.

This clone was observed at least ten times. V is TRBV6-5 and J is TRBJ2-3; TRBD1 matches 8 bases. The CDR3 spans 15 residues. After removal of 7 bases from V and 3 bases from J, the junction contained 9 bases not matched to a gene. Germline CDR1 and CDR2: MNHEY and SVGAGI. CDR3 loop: CASTRRGRGTDTQYF. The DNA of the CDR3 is TGTGCCAGCACCCGCAGGGGGCGCGGGACAGATACGCAGTATTTT.

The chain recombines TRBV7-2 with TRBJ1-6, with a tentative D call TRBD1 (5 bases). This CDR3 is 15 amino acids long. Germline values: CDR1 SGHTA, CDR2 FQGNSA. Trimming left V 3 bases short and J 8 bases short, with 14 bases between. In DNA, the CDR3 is TGTGCCAGCAGCTTTGACAGCCTGATAGATTCACCCCTCCACTTT. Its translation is CASSFDSLIDSPLHF.

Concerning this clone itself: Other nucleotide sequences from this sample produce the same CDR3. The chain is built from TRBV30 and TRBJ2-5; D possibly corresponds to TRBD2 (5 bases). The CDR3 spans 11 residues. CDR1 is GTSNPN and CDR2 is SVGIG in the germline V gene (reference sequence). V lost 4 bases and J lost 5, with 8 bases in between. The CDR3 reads CAWTGGETQYF. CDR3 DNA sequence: TGTGCCTGGACGGGCGGGGAGACCCAGTACTTC.

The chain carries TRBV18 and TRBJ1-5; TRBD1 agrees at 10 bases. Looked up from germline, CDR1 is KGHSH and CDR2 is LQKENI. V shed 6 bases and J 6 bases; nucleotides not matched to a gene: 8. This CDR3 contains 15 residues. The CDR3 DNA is TGTGCCAGCTCCTCCGGGACAGGGGAAATTCAGCCCCAGCATTTT. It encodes CASSSGTGEIQPQHF.

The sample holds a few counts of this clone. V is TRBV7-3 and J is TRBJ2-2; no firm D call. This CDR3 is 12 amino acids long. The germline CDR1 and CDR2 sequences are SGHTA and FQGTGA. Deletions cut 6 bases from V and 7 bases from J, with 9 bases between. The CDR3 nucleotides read TGTGCCAGCAGTCAAAGCCACGGGGAGCTGTTTTTT. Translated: CASSQSHGELFF.

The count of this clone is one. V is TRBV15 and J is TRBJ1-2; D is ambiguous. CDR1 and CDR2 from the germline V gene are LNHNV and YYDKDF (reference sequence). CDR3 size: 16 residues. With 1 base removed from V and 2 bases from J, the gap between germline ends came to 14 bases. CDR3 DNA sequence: TGTGCCACCAGCAGAGTGGGCGGCTTGAGGAACTATGGCTACACCTTC. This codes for CATSRVGGLRNYGYTF.

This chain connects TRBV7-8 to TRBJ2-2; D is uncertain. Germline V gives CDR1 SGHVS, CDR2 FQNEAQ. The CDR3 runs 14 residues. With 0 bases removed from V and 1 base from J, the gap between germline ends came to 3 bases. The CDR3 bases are TGTGCCAGCAGCTTAGCCCTGAACACCGGGGAGCTGTTTTTT. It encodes CASSLALNTGELFF. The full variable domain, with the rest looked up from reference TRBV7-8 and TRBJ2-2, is GAGVSQSPRYKVAKRGQDVALRCDPISGHVSLFWYQQALGQGPEFLTYFQNEAQLDKSGLPSDRFFAERPEGSVSTLKIQRTQQEDSAVYLCASSLALNTGELFFGEGSRLTVL.

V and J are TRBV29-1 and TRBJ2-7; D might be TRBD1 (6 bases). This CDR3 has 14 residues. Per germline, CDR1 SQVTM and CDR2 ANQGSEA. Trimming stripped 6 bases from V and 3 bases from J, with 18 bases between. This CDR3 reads CSVGRVGHFYEQYF. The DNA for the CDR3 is TGCAGCGTCGGTAGAGTGGGACACTTCTACGAGCAGTACTTC.

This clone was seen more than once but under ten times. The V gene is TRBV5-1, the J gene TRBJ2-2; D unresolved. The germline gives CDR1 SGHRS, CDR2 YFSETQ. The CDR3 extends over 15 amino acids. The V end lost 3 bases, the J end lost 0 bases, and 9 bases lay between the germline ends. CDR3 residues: CASSSSPPNTGELFF. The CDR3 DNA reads TGCGCCAGCAGCTCATCACCCCCGAACACCGGGGAGCTGTTTTTT.

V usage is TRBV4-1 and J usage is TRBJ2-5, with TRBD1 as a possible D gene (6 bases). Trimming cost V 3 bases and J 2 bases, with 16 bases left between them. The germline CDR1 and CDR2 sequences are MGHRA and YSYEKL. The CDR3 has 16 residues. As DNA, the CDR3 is TGCGCCAGCAGCCACATTGGACGACAGGTTCAAGAGACCCAGTACTTC. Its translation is CASSHIGRQVQETQYF.

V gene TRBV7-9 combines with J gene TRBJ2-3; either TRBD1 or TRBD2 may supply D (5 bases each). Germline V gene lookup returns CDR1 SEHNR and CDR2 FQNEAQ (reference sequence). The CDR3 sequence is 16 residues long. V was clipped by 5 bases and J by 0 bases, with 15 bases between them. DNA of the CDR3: TGTGCCAGCAGCATGGGGACGTTGGGTAGCACAGATACGCAGTATTTT. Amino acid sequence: CASSMGTLGSTDTQYF. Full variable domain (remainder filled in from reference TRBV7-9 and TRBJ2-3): DTGVSQNPRHKITKRGQNVTFRCDPISEHNRLYWYRQTLGQGPEFLTYFQNEAQLEKSRLLSDRFSAERPKGSFSTLEIQRTEQGDSAMYLCASSMGTLGSTDTQYFGPGTRLTVL.

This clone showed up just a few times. CDR3: CASSTPGAPMNTEAFF. The CDR3, as DNA: TGTGCCAGTAGTACCCCAGGGGCCCCCATGAACACTGAAGCTTTCTTT. The rearrangement joins TRBV19 to TRBJ1-1; D is perhaps TRBD1 (6 bases). Germline V gives CDR1 LNHDA, CDR2 SQIVND (reference sequence). V lost 4 bases and J 0 bases, leaving 15 bases between the germline ends. The CDR3 runs to 16 residues. Based on the CDR3 plus reference TRBV19 and TRBJ1-1, the full variable domain is DGGITQSPKYLFRKEGQNVTLSCEQNLNHDAMYWYRQDPGQGLRLIYYSQIVNDFQKGDIAEGYSVSREKKESFPLTVTSAQKNPTAFYLCASSTPGAPMNTEAFFGQGTRLTVV.

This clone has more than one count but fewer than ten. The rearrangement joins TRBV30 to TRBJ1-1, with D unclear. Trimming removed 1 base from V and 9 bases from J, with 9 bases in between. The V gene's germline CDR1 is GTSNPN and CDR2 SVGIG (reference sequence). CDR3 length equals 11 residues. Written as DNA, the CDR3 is TGTGCCTGGAGTGCCAATCGGCAAGCTTTCTTT. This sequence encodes CAWSANRQAFF.

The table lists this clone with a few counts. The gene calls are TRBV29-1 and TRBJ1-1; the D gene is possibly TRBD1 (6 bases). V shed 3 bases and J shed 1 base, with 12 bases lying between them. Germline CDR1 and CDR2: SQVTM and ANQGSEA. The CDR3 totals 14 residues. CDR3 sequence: CSVEWGAENTEAFF. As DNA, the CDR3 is TGCAGCGTTGAGTGGGGGGCGGAGAACACTGAAGCTTTCTTT. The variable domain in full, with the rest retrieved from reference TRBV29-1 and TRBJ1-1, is SAVISQKPSRDICQRGTSLTIQCQVDSQVTMMFWYRQQPGQSLTLIATANQGSEATYESGFVIDKFPISRPNLTFSTLTVSNMSPEDSSIYLCSVEWGAENTEAFFGQGTRLTVV.

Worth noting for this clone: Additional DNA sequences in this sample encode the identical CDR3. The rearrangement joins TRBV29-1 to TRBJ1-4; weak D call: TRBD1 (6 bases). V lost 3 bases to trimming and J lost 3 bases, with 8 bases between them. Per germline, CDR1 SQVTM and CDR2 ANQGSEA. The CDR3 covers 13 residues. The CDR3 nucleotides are TGCAGCGTTGACAGGGGTGCTAATGAAAAACTGTTTTTT. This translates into CSVDRGANEKLFF.

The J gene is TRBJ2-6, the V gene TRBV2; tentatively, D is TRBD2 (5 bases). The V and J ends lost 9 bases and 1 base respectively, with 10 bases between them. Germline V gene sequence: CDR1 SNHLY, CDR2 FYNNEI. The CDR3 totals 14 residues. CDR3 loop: CARATGSGANVLTF. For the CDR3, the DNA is TGTGCCAGAGCTACGGGGTCTGGGGCCAACGTCCTGACTTTC.

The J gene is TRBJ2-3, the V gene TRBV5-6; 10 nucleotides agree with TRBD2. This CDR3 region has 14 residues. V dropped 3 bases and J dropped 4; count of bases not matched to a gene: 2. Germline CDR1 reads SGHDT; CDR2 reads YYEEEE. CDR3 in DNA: TGTGCCAGCAGCTCTAGCGGGGGCGCAGATACGCAGTATTTT. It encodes CASSSSGGADTQYF.

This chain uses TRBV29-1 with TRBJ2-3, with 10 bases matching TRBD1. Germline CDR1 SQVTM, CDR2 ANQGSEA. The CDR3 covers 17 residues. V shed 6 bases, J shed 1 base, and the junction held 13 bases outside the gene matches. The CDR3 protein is CSVAALPGTGGTDTQYF. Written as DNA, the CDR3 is TGCAGCGTGGCAGCGTTGCCGGGGACAGGGGGCACAGATACGCAGTATTTT.

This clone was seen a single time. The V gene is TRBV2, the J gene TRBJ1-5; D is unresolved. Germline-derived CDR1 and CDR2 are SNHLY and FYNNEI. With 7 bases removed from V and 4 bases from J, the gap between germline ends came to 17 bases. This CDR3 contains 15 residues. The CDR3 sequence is CASMPEGLQNQPQHF. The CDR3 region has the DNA TGTGCCAGCATGCCAGAGGGATTGCAGAATCAGCCCCAGCATTTT. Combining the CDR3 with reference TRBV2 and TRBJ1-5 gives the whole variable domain EPEVTQTPSHQVTQMGQEVILRCVPISNHLYFYWYRQILGQKVEFLVSFYNNEISEKSEIFDDQFSVERPDGSNFTLKIRSTKLEDSAMYFCASMPEGLQNQPQHFGDGTRLSIL.